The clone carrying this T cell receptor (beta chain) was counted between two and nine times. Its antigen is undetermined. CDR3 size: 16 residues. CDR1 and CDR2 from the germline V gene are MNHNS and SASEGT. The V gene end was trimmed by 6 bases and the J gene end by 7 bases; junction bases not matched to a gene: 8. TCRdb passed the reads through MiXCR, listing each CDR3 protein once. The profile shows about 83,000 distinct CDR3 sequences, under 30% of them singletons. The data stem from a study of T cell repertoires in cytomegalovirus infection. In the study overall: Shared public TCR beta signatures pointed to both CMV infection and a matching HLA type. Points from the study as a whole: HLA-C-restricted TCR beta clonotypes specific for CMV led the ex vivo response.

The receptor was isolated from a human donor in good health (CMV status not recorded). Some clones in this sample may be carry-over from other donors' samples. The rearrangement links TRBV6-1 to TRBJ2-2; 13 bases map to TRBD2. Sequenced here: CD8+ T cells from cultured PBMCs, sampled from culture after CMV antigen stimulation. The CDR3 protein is CASRSGLAGAGGELFF. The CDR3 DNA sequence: TGTGCCAGCAGATCCGGACTAGCGGGAGCCGGCGGGGAGCTGTTTTTT.